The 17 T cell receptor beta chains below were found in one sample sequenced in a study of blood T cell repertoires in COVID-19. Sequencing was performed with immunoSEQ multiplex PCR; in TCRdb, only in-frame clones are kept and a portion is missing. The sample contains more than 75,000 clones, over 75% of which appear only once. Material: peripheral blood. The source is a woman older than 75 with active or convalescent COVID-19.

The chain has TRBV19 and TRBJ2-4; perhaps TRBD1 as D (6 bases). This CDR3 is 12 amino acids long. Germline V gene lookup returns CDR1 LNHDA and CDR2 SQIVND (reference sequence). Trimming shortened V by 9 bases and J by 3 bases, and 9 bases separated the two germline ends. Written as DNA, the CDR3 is TGTGCCAGAGCAGGGGTCAAAAACATTCAGTACTTC. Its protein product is CARAGVKNIQYF. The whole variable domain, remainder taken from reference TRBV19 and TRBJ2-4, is DGGITQSPKYLFRKEGQNVTLSCEQNLNHDAMYWYRQDPGQGLRLIYYSQIVNDFQKGDIAEGYSVSREKKESFPLTVTSAQKNPTAFYLCARAGVKNIQYFGAGTRLSVL.

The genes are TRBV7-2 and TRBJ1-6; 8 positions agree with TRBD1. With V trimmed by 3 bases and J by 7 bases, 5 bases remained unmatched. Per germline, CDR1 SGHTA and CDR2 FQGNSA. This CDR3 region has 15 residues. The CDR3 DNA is TGTGCCAGCAGCTTCGGGGACAGGTGGAATTCACCCCTCCACTTT. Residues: CASSFGDRWNSPLHF.

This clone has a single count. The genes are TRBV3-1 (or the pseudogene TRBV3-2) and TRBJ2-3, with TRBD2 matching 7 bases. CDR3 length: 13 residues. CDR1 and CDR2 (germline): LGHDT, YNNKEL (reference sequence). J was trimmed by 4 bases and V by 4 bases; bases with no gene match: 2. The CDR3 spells CASSREGPDTQYF. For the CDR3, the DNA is TGTGCCAGCAGCCGGGAGGGGCCAGATACGCAGTATTTT.

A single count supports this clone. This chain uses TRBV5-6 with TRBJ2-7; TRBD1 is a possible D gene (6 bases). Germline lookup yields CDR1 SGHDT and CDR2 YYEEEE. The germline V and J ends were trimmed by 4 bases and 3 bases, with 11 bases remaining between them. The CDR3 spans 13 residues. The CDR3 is CASSPQGHYEQYF. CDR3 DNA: TGTGCCAGCAGCCCACAGGGCCACTACGAGCAGTACTTC.

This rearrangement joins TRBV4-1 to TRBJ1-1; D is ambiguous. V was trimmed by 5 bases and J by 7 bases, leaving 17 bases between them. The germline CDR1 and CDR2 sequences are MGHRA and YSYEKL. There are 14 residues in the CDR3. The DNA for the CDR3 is TGCGCCAGCAGCGTGAGAGGGAAGTTTGGTGAAGCTTTCTTT. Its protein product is CASSVRGKFGEAFF.

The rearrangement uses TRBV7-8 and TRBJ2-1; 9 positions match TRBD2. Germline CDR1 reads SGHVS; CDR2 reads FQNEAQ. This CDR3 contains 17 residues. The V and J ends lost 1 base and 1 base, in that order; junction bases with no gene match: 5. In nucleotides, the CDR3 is TGTGCCAGCAGCTTAGGTGGAGCGGGGGGTTCCTACAATGAGCAGTTCTTC. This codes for CASSLGGAGGSYNEQFF.

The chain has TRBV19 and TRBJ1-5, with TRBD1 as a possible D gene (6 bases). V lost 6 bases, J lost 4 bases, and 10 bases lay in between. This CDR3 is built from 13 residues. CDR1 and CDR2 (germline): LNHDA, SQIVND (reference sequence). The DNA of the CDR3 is TGTGCCAGTAGCCGACAGGAAAATCAGCCCCAGCATTTT. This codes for CASSRQENQPQHF. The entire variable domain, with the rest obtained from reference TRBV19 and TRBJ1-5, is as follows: DGGITQSPKYLFRKEGQNVTLSCEQNLNHDAMYWYRQDPGQGLRLIYYSQIVNDFQKGDIAEGYSVSREKKESFPLTVTSAQKNPTAFYLCASSRQENQPQHFGDGTRLSIL.

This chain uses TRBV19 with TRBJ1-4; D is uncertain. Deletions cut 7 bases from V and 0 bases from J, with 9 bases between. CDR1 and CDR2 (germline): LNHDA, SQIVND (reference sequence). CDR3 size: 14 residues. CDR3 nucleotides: TGTGCCAGTAACCCGGGAACAACTAATGAAAAACTGTTTTTT. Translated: CASNPGTTNEKLFF.

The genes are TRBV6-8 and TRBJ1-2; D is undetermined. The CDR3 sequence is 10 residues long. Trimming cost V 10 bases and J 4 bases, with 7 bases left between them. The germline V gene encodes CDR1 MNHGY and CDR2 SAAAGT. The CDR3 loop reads CATRAYGYTF. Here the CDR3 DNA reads TGTGCCACGAGGGCCTATGGCTACACCTTC.

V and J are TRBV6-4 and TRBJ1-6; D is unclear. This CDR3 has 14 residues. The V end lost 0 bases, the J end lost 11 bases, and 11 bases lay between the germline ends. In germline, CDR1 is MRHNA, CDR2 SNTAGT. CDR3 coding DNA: TGTGCCAGCAGTGACTCGGGAGGCCAGACACCCCTCCACTTT. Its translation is CASSDSGGQTPLHF.

Written as DNA, the CDR3 is TGTGCCAGCAGCTTAGCGCCTCCCGACAGGGGAGTCGAGCAGTACTTC. Translating gives CASSLAPPDRGVEQYF. The J gene is TRBJ2-7, the V gene TRBV7-2, with 8 bases that match TRBD1. The CDR3 totals 16 residues. Germline values: CDR1 SGHTA, CDR2 FQGNSA. J gave up 6 bases and V 0 bases, and 10 bases lay outside the gene matches.

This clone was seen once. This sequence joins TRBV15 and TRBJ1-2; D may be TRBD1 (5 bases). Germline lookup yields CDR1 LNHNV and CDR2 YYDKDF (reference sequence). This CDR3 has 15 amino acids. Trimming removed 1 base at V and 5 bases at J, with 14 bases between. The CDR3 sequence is CATSRGSPGGYGYTF. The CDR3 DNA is TGTGCCACCAGCAGAGGATCACCGGGGGGTTATGGCTACACCTTC.

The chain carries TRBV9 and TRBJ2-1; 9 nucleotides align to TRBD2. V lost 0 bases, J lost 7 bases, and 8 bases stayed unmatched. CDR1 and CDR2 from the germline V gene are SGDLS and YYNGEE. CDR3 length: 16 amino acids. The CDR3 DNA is TGTGCCAGCAGCGTAGGGAAGCGGGGGGCGGTGAATGAGCAGTTCTTC. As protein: CASSVGKRGAVNEQFF.

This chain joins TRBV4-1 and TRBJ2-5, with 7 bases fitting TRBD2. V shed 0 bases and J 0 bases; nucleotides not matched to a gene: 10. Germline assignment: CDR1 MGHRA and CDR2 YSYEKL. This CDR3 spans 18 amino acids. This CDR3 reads CASSQERGTSAYQETQYF. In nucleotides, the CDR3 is TGCGCCAGCAGCCAAGAGAGGGGCACTAGCGCGTACCAAGAGACCCAGTACTTC.

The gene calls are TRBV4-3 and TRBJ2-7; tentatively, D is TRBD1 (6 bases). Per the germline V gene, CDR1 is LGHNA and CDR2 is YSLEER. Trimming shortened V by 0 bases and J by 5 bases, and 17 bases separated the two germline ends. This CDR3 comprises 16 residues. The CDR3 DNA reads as TGCGCCAGCAGCCAAGATGGTACAGGGAATCCCCACGAGCAGTACTTC. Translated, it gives CASSQDGTGNPHEQYF.

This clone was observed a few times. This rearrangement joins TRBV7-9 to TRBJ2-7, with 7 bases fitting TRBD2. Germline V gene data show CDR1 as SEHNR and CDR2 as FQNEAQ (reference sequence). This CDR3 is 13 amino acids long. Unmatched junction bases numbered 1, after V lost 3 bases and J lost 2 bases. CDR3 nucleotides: TGTGCCAGCAGCTTCAGCGGGACCTACGAGCAGTACTTC. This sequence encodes CASSFSGTYEQYF.

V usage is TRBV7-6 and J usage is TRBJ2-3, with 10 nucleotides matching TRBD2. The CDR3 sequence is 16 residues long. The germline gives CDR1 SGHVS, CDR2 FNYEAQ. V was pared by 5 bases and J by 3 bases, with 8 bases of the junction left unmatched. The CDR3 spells CASSPRLAGETDTQYF. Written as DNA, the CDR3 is TGTGCCAGCAGCCCCCGGCTAGCGGGGGAAACAGATACGCAGTATTTT.